Listed below are T cell receptor beta chains from one sample, sequenced in a study of T cell repertoires in cytomegalovirus infection. TCRdb redid the calling of the reads with MiXCR, one entry per CDR3 protein. There are fewer than 700,000 distinct CDR3 sequences in the sample; about 24% occur only once, and around 8% lies in the top ten. Sequenced material: CD8+ T cells from PBMCs. Every receptor here comes from a human donor in good health (CMV status not recorded). Some clones in this sample may be carry-over from other donors' samples. CDR3s include the opening cysteine and the closing phenylalanine or tryptophan. Each record gives: J gene, clone size, D gene, V gene, CDR3 DNA, CDR3 protein. The D gene is left open where the match is weak. Expanded clones get a size class; other rows say once, few or many, or leave the size out.

J gene: TRBJ1-2; clone size: NA; D gene: NA; V gene: TRBV12-3/TRBV12-4; CDR3 DNA: TGTGCCAGCAGTTTAGGCCTGGGCTACACCTTC; CDR3 protein: CASSLGLGYTF
J gene: TRBJ2-1; clone size: many; D gene: TRBD1; V gene: TRBV20-1; CDR3 DNA: TGCAGTGCTAGGGCTGCAGGGACAGGGAACTACAATGAGCAGTTCTTC; CDR3 protein: CSARAAGTGNYNEQFF
J gene: TRBJ1-2; clone size: few; D gene: TRBD1; V gene: TRBV6-2/TRBV6-3; CDR3 DNA: TGTGCCAGCAGTTACTCGCAGGACAGGGAGTCTGGCTACACCTTC; CDR3 protein: CASSYSQDRESGYTF
J gene: TRBJ2-3; clone size: many; D gene: NA; V gene: TRBV7-2; CDR3 DNA: TGTGCCAGCAGCTGGGGGCTAGCGGACACAGATACGCAGTATTTT; CDR3 protein: CASSWGLADTDTQYF
J gene: TRBJ2-6; clone size: NA; D gene: TRBD1; V gene: TRBV5-6; CDR3 DNA: TGTGCCAGCAGCTCCAGGACAGGGCGTCTTATGTTTAGGGCCAACGTCCTGACTTTC; CDR3 protein: CASSSRTGRLMFRANVLTF
J gene: TRBJ2-5; clone size: few; D gene: NA; V gene: TRBV12-3/TRBV12-4; CDR3 DNA: TGTGCCAGCAGCCCCCCGGGCTGGAAACAAGAGACCCAGTACTTC; CDR3 protein: CASSPPGWKQETQYF
J gene: TRBJ2-3; clone size: few; D gene: NA; V gene: TRBV6-2/TRBV6-3; CDR3 DNA: TGTGCCAGCAGATCCATCGCGACAGGACCAGCAGATACGCAGTATTTT; CDR3 protein: CASRSIATGPADTQYF
J gene: TRBJ2-5; clone size: few; D gene: NA; V gene: TRBV4-2; CDR3 DNA: TGTGCCAGCAGCCAACGTGGCACTCAGACCCAGTACTTC; CDR3 protein: CASSQRGTQTQYF
J gene: TRBJ2-1; clone size: few; D gene: TRBD2; V gene: TRBV7-2; CDR3 DNA: TGTGCCAGCAGCTTAAGGGGACTAGCTAGCTCCTACAATGAGCAGTTCTTC; CDR3 protein: CASSLRGLASSYNEQFF
J gene: TRBJ1-1; clone size: NA; D gene: TRBD1; V gene: TRBV20-1; CDR3 DNA: TGCAGTGCTATCCACAGGGGCGATAACACTGAAGCTTTCTTT; CDR3 protein: CSAIHRGDNTEAFF
J gene: TRBJ1-2; clone size: NA; D gene: NA; V gene: TRBV10-3; CDR3 DNA: TGTGCCATCAAGAGGGTCGGGAAGGAGGATAACTATGGCTACACCTTC; CDR3 protein: CAIKRVGKEDNYGYTF
J gene: TRBJ1-4; clone size: many; D gene: NA; V gene: TRBV11-2; CDR3 DNA: TGTGCCAGCAGCTTAGAGGCGGGACTTGATGAAAAACTGTTTTTT; CDR3 protein: CASSLEAGLDEKLFF
J gene: TRBJ2-4; clone size: few; D gene: NA; V gene: TRBV7-9; CDR3 DNA: TGTGCCAGCAGCTTAACCTCCGGAAGAGCCAAAAACATTCAGTACTTC; CDR3 protein: CASSLTSGRAKNIQYF
J gene: TRBJ2-7; clone size: NA; D gene: NA; V gene: TRBV5-1; CDR3 DNA: TGCGCCAGCAGCTTGCGGGGGCGCGAGTACGAGCAGTACTTC; CDR3 protein: CASSLRGREYEQYF
J gene: TRBJ2-1; clone size: few; D gene: NA; V gene: TRBV7-6; CDR3 DNA: TGTGCCAGCAGCTGGATGCGCTGGGGGGCCTTACCTTACAATGAGCAGTTCTTC; CDR3 protein: CASSWMRWGALPYNEQFF
J gene: TRBJ2-7; clone size: NA; D gene: NA; V gene: TRBV7-9; CDR3 DNA: TGTGCCAGCAGCTTAGCGAGGGCCGAGCAGTACTTC; CDR3 protein: CASSLARAEQYF
J gene: TRBJ2-2; clone size: NA; D gene: NA; V gene: TRBV2; CDR3 DNA: TGTGCCAGCCCTCGGGGATCCACCGGGGAGCTGTTTTTT; CDR3 protein: CASPRGSTGELFF
J gene: TRBJ2-1; clone size: many; D gene: NA; V gene: TRBV7-9; CDR3 DNA: TGTGCCAGCAGCTTAATGGTCTCAGGGGCCGCTGATGAGCAGTTCTTC; CDR3 protein: CASSLMVSGAADEQFF
J gene: TRBJ1-2; clone size: few; D gene: NA; V gene: TRBV6-2/TRBV6-3; CDR3 DNA: TGTGCCAGCAGTTCCAACCCGGACAGTATCGGCTATGGCTACACCTTC; CDR3 protein: CASSSNPDSIGYGYTF
J gene: TRBJ2-2; clone size: many; D gene: TRBD2; V gene: TRBV11-1; CDR3 DNA: TGTGCCAGCAGCTTACGGCGGGGGGCTAACACCGGGGAGCTGTTTTTT; CDR3 protein: CASSLRRGANTGELFF
J gene: TRBJ1-2; clone size: once; D gene: TRBD1; V gene: TRBV29-1; CDR3 DNA: TGCAGCGTTGAATTCCCCCTACCGGGACAGGGCTTCGGCTACACCTTC; CDR3 protein: CSVEFPLPGQGFGYTF
J gene: TRBJ1-1; clone size: few; D gene: NA; V gene: TRBV4-3; CDR3 DNA: TGCGCCAGCAGCCAAGAGGATTCCCTTGAAGCTTTCTTT; CDR3 protein: CASSQEDSLEAFF
J gene: TRBJ2-6; clone size: many; D gene: NA; V gene: TRBV5-8; CDR3 DNA: TGTGCCAGCAGGCCGATGGCCTCTGGGGCCAACGTCCTGACTTTC; CDR3 protein: CASRPMASGANVLTF
J gene: TRBJ1-6; clone size: NA; D gene: NA; V gene: TRBV6-6; CDR3 DNA: TGTGCCAGCGCGGAGGCCGGGGCCCTCCACTTT; CDR3 protein: CASAEAGALHF
J gene: TRBJ1-2; clone size: NA; D gene: NA; V gene: TRBV20-1; CDR3 DNA: TGCAGTGCTAAGGTGGGCGGGTCCGAACGACAAGGCTACACCTTC; CDR3 protein: CSAKVGGSERQGYTF
J gene: TRBJ2-4; clone size: few; D gene: TRBD2; V gene: TRBV6-1; CDR3 DNA: TGTGCCAGCAGCCTAGGGGAGGGAAACATTCAGTACTTC; CDR3 protein: CASSLGEGNIQYF
J gene: TRBJ2-5; clone size: many; D gene: NA; V gene: TRBV12-3/TRBV12-4; CDR3 DNA: TGTGCCAGCAGGAGGGCCTCCCAAGAGACCCAGTACTTC; CDR3 protein: CASRRASQETQYF
J gene: TRBJ2-5; clone size: NA; D gene: TRBD2; V gene: TRBV2; CDR3 DNA: TGTGCCAGCAGTGATTGGGTTGACGAGCGGGGGCCTGGGGAGACCCAGTACTTC; CDR3 protein: CASSDWVDERGPGETQYF
J gene: TRBJ2-3; clone size: many; D gene: TRBD2; V gene: TRBV7-2; CDR3 DNA: TGTGCCAGCAGCCCCGGGACTAGTGGACGATTGTTCACAGATACGCAGTATTTT; CDR3 protein: CASSPGTSGRLFTDTQYF
J gene: TRBJ2-2; clone size: NA; D gene: NA; V gene: TRBV20-1; CDR3 DNA: TGCAGTGCTAGCCACACCGGGGAGCTGTTTTTT; CDR3 protein: CSASHTGELFF
J gene: TRBJ1-1; clone size: once; D gene: NA; V gene: TRBV14; CDR3 DNA: TGTGCCAGCAGCCACTGGGGATCCGATGAAGCTTTCTTT; CDR3 protein: CASSHWGSDEAFF
J gene: TRBJ2-2; clone size: few; D gene: TRBD1; V gene: TRBV29-1; CDR3 DNA: TGCAGCTACGAGGCCAGGGGGCGTAACACCGGGGAGCTGTTTTTT; CDR3 protein: CSYEARGRNTGELFF